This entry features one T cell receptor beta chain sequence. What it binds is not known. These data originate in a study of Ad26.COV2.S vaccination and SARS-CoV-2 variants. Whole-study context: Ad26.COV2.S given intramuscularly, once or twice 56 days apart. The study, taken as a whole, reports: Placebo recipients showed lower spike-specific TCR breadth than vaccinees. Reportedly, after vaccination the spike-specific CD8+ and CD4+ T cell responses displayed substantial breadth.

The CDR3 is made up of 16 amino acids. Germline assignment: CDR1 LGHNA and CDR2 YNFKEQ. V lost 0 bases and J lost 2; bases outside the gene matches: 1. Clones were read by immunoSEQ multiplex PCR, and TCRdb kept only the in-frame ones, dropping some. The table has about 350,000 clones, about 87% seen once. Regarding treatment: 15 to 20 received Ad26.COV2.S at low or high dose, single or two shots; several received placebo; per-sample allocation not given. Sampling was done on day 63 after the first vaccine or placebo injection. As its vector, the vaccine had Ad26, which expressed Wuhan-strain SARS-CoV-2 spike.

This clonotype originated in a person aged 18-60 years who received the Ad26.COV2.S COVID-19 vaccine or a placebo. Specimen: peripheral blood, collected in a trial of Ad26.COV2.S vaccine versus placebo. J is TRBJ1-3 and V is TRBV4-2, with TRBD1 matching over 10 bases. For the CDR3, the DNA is TGTGCCAGCAGCCAAGAAGGGACAGGGGCTGGAAACACCATATATTTT. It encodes CASSQEGTGAGNTIYF.